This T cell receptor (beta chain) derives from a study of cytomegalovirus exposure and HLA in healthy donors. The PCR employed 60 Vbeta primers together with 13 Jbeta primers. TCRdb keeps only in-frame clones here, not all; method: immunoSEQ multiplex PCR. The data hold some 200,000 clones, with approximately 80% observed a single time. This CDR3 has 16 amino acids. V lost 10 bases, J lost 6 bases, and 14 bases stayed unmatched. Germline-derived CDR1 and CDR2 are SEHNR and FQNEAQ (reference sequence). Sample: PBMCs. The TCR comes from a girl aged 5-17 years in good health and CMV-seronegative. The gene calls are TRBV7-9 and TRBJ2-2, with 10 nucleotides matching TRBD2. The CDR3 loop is CATTSSSGSGSGELFF. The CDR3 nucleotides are TGTGCCACCACTTCCTCTAGCGGGAGTGGGTCCGGGGAGCTGTTTTTT.